These T cell receptor beta chains were read from a single sample in a study of post-analysis software for immune sequencing data. MiXCR, run by TCRdb on the PCR reads, gives a single entry per CDR3 protein. The table lists over 300,000 distinct CDR3 sequences, 30% to 45% of them singletons. Sequencing was done on a sample of blood. These receptors all stem from a girl aged 10-17 years with multiple sclerosis. Both conserved end residues are part of each CDR3. D genes are given only for firm matches. For some rows the clone size is stated as once, few or many, or as a class when expanded; others skip it.

D gene: NA
V gene: TRBV20-1
J gene: TRBJ1-5
clone size: few
CDR3 protein: CSAGGNLNNQPQHF
CDR3 DNA: TGCAGTGCTGGGGGGAACTTAAACAATCAGCCCCAGCATTTT

D gene: TRBD2
V gene: TRBV3-1
J gene: TRBJ2-3
clone size: NA
CDR3 protein: CASSQVPSGADTQYF
CDR3 DNA: TGTGCCAGCAGCCAAGTTCCTAGCGGGGCAGATACGCAGTATTTT

D gene: NA
V gene: TRBV7-2
J gene: TRBJ2-3
clone size: few
CDR3 protein: CASSLSGHVSSTDTQYF
CDR3 DNA: TGTGCCAGCAGCTTATCCGGCCACGTGAGTAGCACAGATACGCAGTATTTT

D gene: NA
V gene: TRBV5-1
J gene: TRBJ1-5
clone size: few
CDR3 protein: CASSSRGGNQPQHF
CDR3 DNA: TGCGCCAGCAGCTCCCGAGGGGGCAATCAGCCCCAGCATTTT

D gene: NA
V gene: TRBV7-9
J gene: TRBJ2-7
clone size: NA
CDR3 protein: CASSFFAAYEQYF
CDR3 DNA: TGTGCCAGCAGCTTCTTTGCGGCGTACGAGCAGTACTTC

D gene: NA
V gene: TRBV12-3/TRBV12-4
J gene: TRBJ2-3
clone size: few
CDR3 protein: CASSFGGSVDTQYF
CDR3 DNA: TGTGCCAGCAGTTTTGGGGGGAGCGTCGATACGCAGTATTTT

D gene: NA
V gene: TRBV5-1
J gene: TRBJ1-2
clone size: few
CDR3 protein: CASSLDGTPDGYTF
CDR3 DNA: TGCGCCAGCAGCTTGGACGGGACACCGGATGGCTACACCTTC

D gene: TRBD1
V gene: TRBV15
J gene: TRBJ2-3
clone size: few
CDR3 protein: CATSRGGTGGDTQYF
CDR3 DNA: TGTGCCACCAGCAGAGGAGGGACAGGGGGCGATACGCAGTATTTT

D gene: NA
V gene: TRBV6-1
J gene: TRBJ2-5
clone size: NA
CDR3 protein: CASSAAVQETQYF
CDR3 DNA: TGTGCCAGCAGTGCAGCGGTCCAAGAGACCCAGTACTTC

D gene: NA
V gene: TRBV25-1
J gene: TRBJ1-2
clone size: NA
CDR3 protein: CASSEFGPGGGYGYTF
CDR3 DNA: NA

D gene: NA
V gene: TRBV3-1
J gene: TRBJ2-7
clone size: NA
CDR3 protein: CASSQRDSARVTRYF
CDR3 DNA: TGTGCCAGCAGCCAGCGGGACAGCGCGCGAGTGACCCGGTACTTC

D gene: NA
V gene: TRBV28
J gene: TRBJ2-5
clone size: NA
CDR3 protein: CASSLVSVRETQYF
CDR3 DNA: TGTGCCAGCAGTTTGGTTAGTGTTCGGGAGACCCAGTACTTC

D gene: NA
V gene: TRBV6-6
J gene: TRBJ2-3
clone size: few
CDR3 protein: CASSYSNSDTQYF
CDR3 DNA: TGTGCCAGCAGTTACTCGAATAGTGATACGCAGTATTTT

D gene: TRBD2
V gene: TRBV6-5
J gene: TRBJ2-3
clone size: NA
CDR3 protein: CASSPSGGDADTQYF
CDR3 DNA: TGTGCCAGCAGTCCCAGCGGGGGGGACGCAGATACGCAGTATTTT

D gene: NA
V gene: TRBV5-1
J gene: TRBJ2-1
clone size: few
CDR3 protein: CASSLNLSEEQFF
CDR3 DNA: TGCGCCAGCAGCTTGAATCTTTCGGAGGAGCAGTTCTTC

D gene: NA
V gene: TRBV20-1
J gene: TRBJ2-5
clone size: NA
CDR3 protein: CSARELIGGGEHQETQYF
CDR3 DNA: TGCAGTGCTAGAGAACTAATCGGGGGCGGAGAGCACCAAGAGACCCAGTACTTC

D gene: TRBD1
V gene: TRBV3-1
J gene: TRBJ2-5
clone size: NA
CDR3 protein: CASSYGTGEETQYF
CDR3 DNA: TGTGCCAGCAGCTACGGGACAGGGGAGGAGACCCAGTACTTC

D gene: NA
V gene: TRBV6-5
J gene: TRBJ2-7
clone size: few
CDR3 protein: CASSSPYGTLVGEQYF
CDR3 DNA: TGTGCCAGCAGTTCCCCTTACGGGACTTTGGTCGGGGAGCAGTACTTC

D gene: TRBD1
V gene: TRBV11-2
J gene: TRBJ2-1
clone size: few
CDR3 protein: CASSPQGAIYNEQFF
CDR3 DNA: TGTGCCAGCAGCCCACAGGGGGCAATCTACAATGAGCAGTTCTTC

D gene: NA
V gene: TRBV6-5
J gene: TRBJ1-1
clone size: NA
CDR3 protein: CASRAGENTEAFF
CDR3 DNA: TGTGCCAGCAGGGCAGGCGAGAACACTGAAGCTTTCTTT

D gene: NA
V gene: TRBV5-1
J gene: TRBJ1-2
clone size: many
CDR3 protein: CASSLGGGSLIYGYTF
CDR3 DNA: TGCGCCAGCAGCTTGGGCGGAGGGAGTCTTATCTATGGCTACACCTTC

D gene: NA
V gene: TRBV4-1
J gene: TRBJ2-4
clone size: NA
CDR3 protein: CASSPMAMGGRRNIQYF
CDR3 DNA: TGCGCCAGCAGCCCCATGGCCATGGGGGGTAGGAGAAACATTCAGTACTTC

D gene: NA
V gene: TRBV7-2
J gene: TRBJ2-7
clone size: NA
CDR3 protein: CASSLAGGLFSSYEQYF
CDR3 DNA: TGTGCCAGCAGCTTAGCGGGAGGACTCTTTAGCTCCTACGAGCAGTACTTC

D gene: NA
V gene: TRBV6-5
J gene: TRBJ1-2
clone size: NA
CDR3 protein: CASSYDPEDYGYTF
CDR3 DNA: TGTGCCAGCAGTTACGATCCCGAGGACTATGGCTACACCTTC

D gene: NA
V gene: TRBV10-3
J gene: TRBJ2-7
clone size: few
CDR3 protein: CAINRDGLYEQYF
CDR3 DNA: TGTGCCATCAATAGGGACGGGTTGTACGAGCAGTACTTC

D gene: NA
V gene: TRBV7-6
J gene: TRBJ2-5
clone size: few
CDR3 protein: CASSLGGTGGAETQYF
CDR3 DNA: TGTGCCAGCAGCTTAGGAGGGACTGGGGGCGCAGAGACCCAGTACTTC

D gene: TRBD2
V gene: TRBV4-2
J gene: TRBJ2-2
clone size: NA
CDR3 protein: CASSHGRAGADTGELFF
CDR3 DNA: TGTGCCAGCAGCCACGGACGAGCGGGGGCCGACACCGGGGAGCTGTTTTTT

D gene: NA
V gene: TRBV20-1
J gene: TRBJ2-1
clone size: few
CDR3 protein: CSASIPGRNEQFF
CDR3 DNA: TGCAGTGCTAGCATTCCGGGGCGGAATGAGCAGTTCTTC

D gene: NA
V gene: TRBV20-1
J gene: TRBJ2-5
clone size: few
CDR3 protein: CSARDSSGPTETQYF
CDR3 DNA: TGCAGTGCTAGAGATAGTTCAGGACCAACAGAGACCCAGTACTTC

D gene: NA
V gene: TRBV28
J gene: TRBJ1-5
clone size: few
CDR3 protein: CASSFYSYNQPQHF
CDR3 DNA: TGTGCCAGCAGTTTCTACAGTTACAATCAGCCCCAGCATTTT

D gene: NA
V gene: TRBV10-2
J gene: TRBJ2-1
clone size: NA
CDR3 protein: CASSETGEQFF
CDR3 DNA: TGCGCCAGCAGTGAGACCGGGGAGCAGTTCTTC

D gene: NA
V gene: TRBV20-1
J gene: TRBJ2-7
clone size: few
CDR3 protein: CSARGESYEQYF
CDR3 DNA: TGCAGTGCTAGAGGGGAATCCTACGAGCAGTACTTC

D gene: NA
V gene: TRBV20-1
J gene: TRBJ2-2
clone size: NA
CDR3 protein: CSATLPGSGELFF
CDR3 DNA: TGCAGTGCTACCCTGCCAGGGAGCGGGGAGCTGTTTTTT

D gene: NA
V gene: TRBV7-9
J gene: TRBJ1-6
clone size: NA
CDR3 protein: CASSRHLSSYNSPLHF
CDR3 DNA: TGTGCCAGCAGCCGACACCTGAGCTCCTATAATTCACCCCTCCACTTT

D gene: TRBD2
V gene: TRBV5-5
J gene: TRBJ2-1
clone size: many
CDR3 protein: CASKVAGGLRDNEQFF
CDR3 DNA: TGTGCCAGCAAAGTAGCGGGGGGGCTAAGGGACAATGAGCAGTTCTTC

D gene: NA
V gene: TRBV19
J gene: TRBJ1-5
clone size: few
CDR3 protein: CAAPPAYSNQPQHF
CDR3 DNA: TGTGCCGCCCCCCCGGCCTATAGCAATCAGCCCCAGCATTTT

D gene: TRBD1
V gene: TRBV6-5
J gene: TRBJ2-3
clone size: few
CDR3 protein: CASSLGVQGAQYF
CDR3 DNA: TGTGCCAGCAGTTTGGGGGTTCAGGGGGCGCAGTATTTT

D gene: TRBD2
V gene: TRBV6-2/TRBV6-3
J gene: TRBJ2-4
clone size: few
CDR3 protein: CASSYAPRERGSSSKNIQYF
CDR3 DNA: TGTGCCAGCAGTTACGCCCCGAGGGAGCGGGGGAGTTCTTCCAAAAACATTCAGTACTTC

D gene: NA
V gene: TRBV6-6
J gene: TRBJ1-4
clone size: NA
CDR3 protein: CASSLRLTEKLFF
CDR3 DNA: TGTGCCAGCAGTCTGCGGCTAACTGAAAAACTGTTTTTT

D gene: TRBD1
V gene: TRBV20-1
J gene: TRBJ1-5
clone size: few
CDR3 protein: CSAEQGSNQPQHF
CDR3 DNA: TGCAGTGCTGAACAGGGGAGCAATCAGCCCCAGCATTTT